This is a list of T cell receptor beta chains from one sample in a study of cytomegalovirus exposure and HLA in healthy donors. Sequencing used immunoSEQ multiplex PCR; TCRdb keeps in-frame clones, though not all of them. The data show roughly 160,000 clones, approximately 84% seen once. Sequencing input: PBMCs. The origin of the receptors is a boy younger than 10 in good health and CMV-seronegative. The CDR3 runs from the conserved cysteine through the conserved F or W. Each record gives: CDR3 protein, V gene, D gene. A D gene is named only where the DNA matches it firmly.

CASSELRSGRTIQYF | TRBV6-1 | TRBD2
CASSEGRGLRAFF | TRBV6-1 | TRBD1
CASTNPDSNYGYTF | TRBV6-1 | -
CASSPPGTGGTGNQPQHF | TRBV18 | TRBD1
CATVAGGSDSGSYNEQFF | TRBV10-3 | TRBD2
CASSHSGTGDEAFF | TRBV5-4 | -
CASTLGLQETQYF | TRBV5-6 | -
CASGLGSGLAGGHEQFF | TRBV12-5 | TRBD2
CSATPQETQYF | TRBV20-1 | -
CAWGGITHTDTQYF | TRBV30 | -
CASSEVLQAFEQFF | TRBV6-1 | -
CASSRNRGNTGELFF | TRBV5-1 | TRBD1
CASSSFTQTAYEQYF | TRBV11-1 | -
CASSDPGLQKYEQYF | TRBV25-1 | TRBD2
CASSVLAGGPSPTDTQYF | TRBV27 | TRBD2
CASSQDRGETQYF | TRBV5-6 | TRBD1
CASSLLAGDTYNEQFF | TRBV7-9 | TRBD2
CAISSGTAGTEAFF | TRBV10-3 | TRBD1
CSASLAGPLRGKNIQYF | TRBV29-1 | TRBD2
CASSLGTGNQPQHF | TRBV11-2 | TRBD1
CASSLAGEGYEQYF | TRBV5-1 | -
CASSRRTGRTYEQYF | TRBV6-5 | TRBD1
CASRKRGRIHEQYF | TRBV27 | TRBD2
CRGGGAEPYNEQFF | TRBV29-1 | -
CASSPRTGDIYEQYF | TRBV7-2 | TRBD1
CASSEAFSTDTQYF | TRBV6-1 | -
CASSSRGSGTNGELFF | TRBV5-1 | TRBD2
CASLSGESDTQYF | TRBV12-5 | -
CASSLRQGISANEQFF | TRBV5-4 | TRBD1
CASNDRGQTYEQYF | TRBV10-2 | -
CASSPSQGPGELFF | TRBV28 | -
CASSQARDESSGGPTDTQYF | TRBV4-1 | TRBD2
CSVRTDPYEQYF | TRBV29-1 | -
CASSGLTGETYEQYF | TRBV2 | -
CAISEPSFLMRGNYEQYF | TRBV10-3 | TRBD2
CASSTTDQGTQYF | TRBV5-1 | -
CASSLHRSLYGYTF | TRBV28 | -